This T cell receptor beta chain was obtained from a study of Graves' ophthalmopathy and Graves' hyperthyroidism. In the study overall: Samples of peripheral blood were obtained at initial diagnosis, prior to treatment of any kind.

The CDR3 extends over 15 amino acids. Between the trimmed V and J ends, which lost 1 base and 2 bases, there was a span of 11 bases. Germline assignment: CDR1 MNHNS and CDR2 SASEGT. Findings and caveats of the study: Discrimination between ophthalmopathy and stable hyperthyroidism by a 13-signature model showed about 85% sensitivity and 70% to 82% specificity.

The authors amplified TCR beta CDR3 regions, and they did so from RNA transcripts for repertoire sequencing. HTBI-primed first-round RT-PCR preceded second-round multiplex PCR. TCRdb reprocessed the multiplex PCR reads via MiXCR and lists one record per CDR3 protein. The sample lists about 14,000 distinct CDR3 sequences; approximately 51% were seen once. This clonotype has at least ten counts. Antigen specificity is unknown. This clonotype originated in a woman under 40 with Graves' ophthalmopathy. The gene calls are TRBV6-1 and TRBJ1-2; D ambiguous. The sequenced sample consisted of peripheral blood. CDR3 protein: CASSEETTNNYGYTF. The CDR3 DNA sequence: TGTGCCAGCAGTGAAGAGACAACCAACAACTATGGCTACACCTTC.